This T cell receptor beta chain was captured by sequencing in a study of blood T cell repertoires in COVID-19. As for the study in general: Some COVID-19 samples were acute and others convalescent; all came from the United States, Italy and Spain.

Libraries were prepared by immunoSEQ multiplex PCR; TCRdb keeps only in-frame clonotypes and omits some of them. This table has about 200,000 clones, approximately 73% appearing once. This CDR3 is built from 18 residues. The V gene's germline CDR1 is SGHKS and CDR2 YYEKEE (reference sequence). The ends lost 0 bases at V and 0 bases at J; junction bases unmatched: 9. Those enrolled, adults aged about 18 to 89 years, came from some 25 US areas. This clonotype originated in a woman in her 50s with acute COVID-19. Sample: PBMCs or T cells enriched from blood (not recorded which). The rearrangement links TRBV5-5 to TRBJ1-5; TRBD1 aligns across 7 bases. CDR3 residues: CASSLDFRGRVSNQPQHF. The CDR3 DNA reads TGTGCCAGCAGCTTGGATTTTAGGGGGCGCGTTAGCAATCAGCCCCAGCATTTT.